This entry features one T cell receptor beta chain sequence. Antigen unknown. Germline loops: CDR1 SGHKS, CDR2 YYEKEE (reference sequence). The length of the CDR3 is 14 residues. V lost 5 bases to trimming and J lost 0 bases; unmatched junction nucleotides: 3. Produced via immunoSEQ multiplex PCR; TCRdb's table is partial and in-frame only. The sample includes roughly 67,000 clones, about 89% of them seen just once. This sample was included in a study of OX40 agonist ivuxolimab in advanced cancers. Across the study: Every 2 weeks, patients got intravenous ivuxolimab at one of six dose levels (0.01-10 mg/kg). Each dose-escalation patient presented with hepatocellular carcinoma, melanoma, renal cell or head and neck cancer. Aged about 20 to 80 with a mean of around 60 years, they were about 83% male.

Points from the study as a whole: Certain nonresponders additionally had low normalized T-cell clonal expansion.

This receptor was taken from an adult with an advanced solid tumor such as melanoma, head and neck, liver or kidney cancer. The source was CD4+ or CD8+ T cells sorted from blood, collected in a trial of the OX40 agonist ivuxolimab. V gene TRBV5-5 combines with J gene TRBJ1-2; TRBD1 aligns across 8 bases. CDR3 sequence reads: CASRGQVANYGYTF. In nucleotides, the CDR3 is TGTGCCAGCAGGGGACAGGTGGCTAACTATGGCTACACCTTC. Drawing the rest from reference TRBV5-5 and TRBJ1-2, the complete variable domain is DAGVTQSPTHLIKTRGQQVTLRCSPISGHKSVSWYQQVLGQGPQFIFQYYEKEERGRGNFPDRFSARQFPNYSSELNVNALLLGDSALYLCASRGQVANYGYTFGSGTRLTVV.